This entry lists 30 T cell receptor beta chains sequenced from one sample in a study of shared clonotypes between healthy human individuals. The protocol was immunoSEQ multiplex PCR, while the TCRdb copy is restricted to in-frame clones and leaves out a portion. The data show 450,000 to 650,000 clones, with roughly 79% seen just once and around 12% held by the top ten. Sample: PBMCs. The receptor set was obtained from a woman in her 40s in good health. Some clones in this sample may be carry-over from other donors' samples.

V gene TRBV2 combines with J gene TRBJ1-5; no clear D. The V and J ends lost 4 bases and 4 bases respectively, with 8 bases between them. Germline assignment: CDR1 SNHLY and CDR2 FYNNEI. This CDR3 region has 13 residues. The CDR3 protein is CASSAQPNQPQHF. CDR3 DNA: TGTGCCAGCAGTGCACAGCCGAATCAGCCCCAGCATTTT.

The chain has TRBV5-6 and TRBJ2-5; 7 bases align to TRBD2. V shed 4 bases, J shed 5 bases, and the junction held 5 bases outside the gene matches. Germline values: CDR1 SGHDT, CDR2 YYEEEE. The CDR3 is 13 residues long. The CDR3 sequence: CASSTGTMETQYF. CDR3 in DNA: TGTGCCAGCAGCACCGGGACTATGGAGACCCAGTACTTC. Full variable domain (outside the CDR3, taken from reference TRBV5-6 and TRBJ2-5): DAGVTQSPTHLIKTRGQQVTLRCSPKSGHDTVSWYQQALGQGPQFIFQYYEEEERQRGNFPDRFSGHQFPNYSSELNVNALLLGDSALYLCASSTGTMETQYFGPGTRLLVL.

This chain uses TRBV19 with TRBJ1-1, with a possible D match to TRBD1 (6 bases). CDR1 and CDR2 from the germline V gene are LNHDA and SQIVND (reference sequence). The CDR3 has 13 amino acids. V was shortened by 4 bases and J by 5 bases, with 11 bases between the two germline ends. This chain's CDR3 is CASSSQGWTEAFF. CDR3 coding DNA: TGTGCCAGTAGTAGCCAGGGGTGGACTGAAGCTTTCTTT.

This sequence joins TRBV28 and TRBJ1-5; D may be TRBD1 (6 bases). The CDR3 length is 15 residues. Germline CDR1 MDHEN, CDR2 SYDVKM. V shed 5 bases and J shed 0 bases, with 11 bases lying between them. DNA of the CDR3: TGTGCCAGCAGTCAAGGACAGTTTAGCAATCAGCCCCAGCATTTT. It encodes CASSQGQFSNQPQHF.

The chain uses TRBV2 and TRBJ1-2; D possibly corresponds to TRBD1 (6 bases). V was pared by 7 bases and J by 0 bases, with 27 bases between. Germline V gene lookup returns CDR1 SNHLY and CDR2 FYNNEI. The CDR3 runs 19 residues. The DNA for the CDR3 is TGTGCCAGCACCGGACCGCCCGGGACAAGGGCTCCGACTAACTATGGCTACACCTTC. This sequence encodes CASTGPPGTRAPTNYGYTF.

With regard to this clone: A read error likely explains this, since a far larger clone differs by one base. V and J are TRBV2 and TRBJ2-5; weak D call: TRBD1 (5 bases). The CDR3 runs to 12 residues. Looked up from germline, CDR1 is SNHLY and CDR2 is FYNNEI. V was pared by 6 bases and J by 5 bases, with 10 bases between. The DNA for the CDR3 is TGTGCCAGCAGCGGAGCAGGGGAGACCCAGTACTTC. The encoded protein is CASSGAGETQYF.

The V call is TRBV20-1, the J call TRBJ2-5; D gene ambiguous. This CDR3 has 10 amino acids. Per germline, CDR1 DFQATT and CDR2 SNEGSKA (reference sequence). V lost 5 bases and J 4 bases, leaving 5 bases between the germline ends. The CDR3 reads CSALVETQYF. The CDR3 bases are TGCAGTGCTCTTGTAGAGACCCAGTACTTC.

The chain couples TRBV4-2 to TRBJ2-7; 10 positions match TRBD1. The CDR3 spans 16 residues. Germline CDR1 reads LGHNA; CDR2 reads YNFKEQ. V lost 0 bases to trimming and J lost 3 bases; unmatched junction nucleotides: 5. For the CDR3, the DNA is TGTGCCAGCAGCCAAGATGCCGGGGACAGGGGCTACGAGCAGTACTTC. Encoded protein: CASSQDAGDRGYEQYF.

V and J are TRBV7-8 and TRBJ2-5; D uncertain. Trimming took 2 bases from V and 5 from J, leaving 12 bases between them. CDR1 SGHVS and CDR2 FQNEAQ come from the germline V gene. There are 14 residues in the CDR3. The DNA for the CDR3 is TGTGCCAGCAGCTTATTCCCTACCGCTGAGACCCAGTACTTC. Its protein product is CASSLFPTAETQYF. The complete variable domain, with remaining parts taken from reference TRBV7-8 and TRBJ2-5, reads GAGVSQSPRYKVAKRGQDVALRCDPISGHVSLFWYQQALGQGPEFLTYFQNEAQLDKSGLPSDRFFAERPEGSVSTLKIQRTQQEDSAVYLCASSLFPTAETQYFGPGTRLLVL.

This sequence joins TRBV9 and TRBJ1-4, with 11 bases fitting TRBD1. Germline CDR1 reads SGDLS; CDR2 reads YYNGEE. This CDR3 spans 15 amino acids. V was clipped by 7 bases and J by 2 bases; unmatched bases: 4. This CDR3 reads CASGGQGVTNEKLFF. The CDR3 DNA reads TGTGCCAGCGGGGGACAGGGGGTCACTAATGAAAAACTGTTTTTT.

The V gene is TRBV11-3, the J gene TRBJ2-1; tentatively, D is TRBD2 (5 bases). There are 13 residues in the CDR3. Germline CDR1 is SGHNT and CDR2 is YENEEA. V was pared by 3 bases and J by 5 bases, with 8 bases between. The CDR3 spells CASSLLADNEQFF. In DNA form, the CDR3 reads TGTGCCAGCAGCTTGCTAGCAGACAATGAGCAGTTCTTC.

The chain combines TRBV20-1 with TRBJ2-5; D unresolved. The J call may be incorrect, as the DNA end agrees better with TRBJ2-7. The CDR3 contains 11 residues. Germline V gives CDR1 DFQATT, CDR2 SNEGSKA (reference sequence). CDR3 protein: CSALWINEQYF. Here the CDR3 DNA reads TGCAGTGCCCTCTGGATAAACGAGCAGTACTTC.

Here the CDR3 DNA reads TGTGCCAGCAGTGACAGGGGAGCCAAAAACATTCAGTACTTC. It encodes CASSDRGAKNIQYF. V usage is TRBV25-1 and J usage is TRBJ2-4, with a weak D call TRBD1 (6 bases). Germline V CDR1 and CDR2: MGHDK, SYGVNS. There are 14 residues in the CDR3. The V gene lost 3 bases and the J gene lost 0 bases, with 6 bases spanning the gap.

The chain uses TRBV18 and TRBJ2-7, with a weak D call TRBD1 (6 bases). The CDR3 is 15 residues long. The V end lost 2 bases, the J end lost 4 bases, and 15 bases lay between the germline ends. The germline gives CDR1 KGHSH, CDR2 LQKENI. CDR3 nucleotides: TGTGCCAGCTCACCAGGCCAGGGGAGAGAATACGAGCAGTACTTC. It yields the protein CASSPGQGREYEQYF.

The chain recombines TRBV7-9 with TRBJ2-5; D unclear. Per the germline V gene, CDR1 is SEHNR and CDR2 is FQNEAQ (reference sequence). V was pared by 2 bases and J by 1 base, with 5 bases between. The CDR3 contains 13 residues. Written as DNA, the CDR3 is TGTGCCAGCAGCTTAAGCTTCCAAGAGACCCAGTACTTC. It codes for CASSLSFQETQYF.

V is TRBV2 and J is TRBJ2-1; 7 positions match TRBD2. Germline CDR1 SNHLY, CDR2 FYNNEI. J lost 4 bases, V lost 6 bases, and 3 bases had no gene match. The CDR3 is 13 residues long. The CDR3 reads CASSTGGYNEQFF. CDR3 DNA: TGTGCCAGCAGCACCGGGGGGTACAATGAGCAGTTCTTC.

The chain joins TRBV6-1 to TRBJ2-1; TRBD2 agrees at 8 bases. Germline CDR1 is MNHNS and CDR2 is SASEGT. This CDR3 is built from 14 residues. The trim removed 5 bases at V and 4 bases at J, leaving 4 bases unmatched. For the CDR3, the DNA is TGTGCCAGCAGTAAGAGCGGGAGTTACAATGAGCAGTTCTTC. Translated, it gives CASSKSGSYNEQFF.

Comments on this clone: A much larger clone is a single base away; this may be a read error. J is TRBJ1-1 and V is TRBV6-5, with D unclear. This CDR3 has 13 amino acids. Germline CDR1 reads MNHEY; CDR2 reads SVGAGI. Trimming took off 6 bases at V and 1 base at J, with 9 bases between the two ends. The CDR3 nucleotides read TGTGCCAGCAGCCAACAGCCGAACACTGAAGCTTTCTTT. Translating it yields CASSQQPNTEAFF.

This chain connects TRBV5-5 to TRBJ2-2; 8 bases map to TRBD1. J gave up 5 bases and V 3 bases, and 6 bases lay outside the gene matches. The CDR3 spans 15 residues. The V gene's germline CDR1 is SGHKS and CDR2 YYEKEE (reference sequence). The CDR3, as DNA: TGTGCCAGCAGCTACGGGACAGGAGATACCGGGGAGCTGTTTTTT. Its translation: CASSYGTGDTGELFF.

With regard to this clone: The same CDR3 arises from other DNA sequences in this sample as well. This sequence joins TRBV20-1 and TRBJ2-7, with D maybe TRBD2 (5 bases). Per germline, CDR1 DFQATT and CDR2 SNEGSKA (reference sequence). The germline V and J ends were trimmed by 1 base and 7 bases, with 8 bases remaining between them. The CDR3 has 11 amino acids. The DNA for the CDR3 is TGCAGTGCTAGAGCGTCGGGGGAGCAGTACTTC. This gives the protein CSARASGEQYF.

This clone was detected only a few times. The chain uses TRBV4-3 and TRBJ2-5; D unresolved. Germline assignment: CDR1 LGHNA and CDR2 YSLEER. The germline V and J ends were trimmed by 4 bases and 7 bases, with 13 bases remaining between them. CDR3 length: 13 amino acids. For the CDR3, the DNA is TGCGCCAGCAGCCTGGACCTTACCGGGACCCAGTACTTC. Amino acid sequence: CASSLDLTGTQYF.

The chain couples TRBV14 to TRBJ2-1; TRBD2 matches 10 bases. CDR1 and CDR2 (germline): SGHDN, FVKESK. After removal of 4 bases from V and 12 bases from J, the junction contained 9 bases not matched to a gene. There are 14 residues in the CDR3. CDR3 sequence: CASSPRLAGDLQFF. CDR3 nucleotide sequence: TGTGCCAGCAGCCCCAGGCTAGCGGGAGATTTGCAGTTCTTC.

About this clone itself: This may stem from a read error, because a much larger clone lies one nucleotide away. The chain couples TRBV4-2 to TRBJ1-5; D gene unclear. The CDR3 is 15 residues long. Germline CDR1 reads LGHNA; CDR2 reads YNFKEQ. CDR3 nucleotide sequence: TGTGCCAGCAGCTTAGGAGGAGATAGCAATCAGCCCCAGCGTTTT. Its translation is CASSLGGDSNQPQRF.

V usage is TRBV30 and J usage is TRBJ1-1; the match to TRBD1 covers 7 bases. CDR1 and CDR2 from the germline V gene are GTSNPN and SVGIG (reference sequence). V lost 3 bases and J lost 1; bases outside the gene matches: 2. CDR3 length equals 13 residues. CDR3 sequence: CAWRYRGNTEAFF. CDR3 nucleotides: TGTGCCTGGAGGTACAGGGGGAACACTGAAGCTTTCTTT.

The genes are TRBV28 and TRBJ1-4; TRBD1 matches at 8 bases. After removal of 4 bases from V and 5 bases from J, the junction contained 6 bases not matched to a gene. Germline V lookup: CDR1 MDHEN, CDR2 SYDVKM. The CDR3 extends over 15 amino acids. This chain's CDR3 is CASSSSGGLNEKLFF. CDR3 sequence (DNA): TGTGCCAGCAGTTCGTCAGGGGGCCTAAATGAAAAACTGTTTTTT.

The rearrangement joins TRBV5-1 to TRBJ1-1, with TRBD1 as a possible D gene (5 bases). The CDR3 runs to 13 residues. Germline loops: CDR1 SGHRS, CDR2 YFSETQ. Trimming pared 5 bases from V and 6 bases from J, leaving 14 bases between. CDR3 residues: CASSQGSLAEAFF. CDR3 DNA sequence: TGCGCCAGCAGTCAGGGATCCCTGGCTGAAGCTTTCTTT. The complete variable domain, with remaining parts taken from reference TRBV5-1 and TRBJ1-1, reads KAGVTQTPRYLIKTRGQQVTLSCSPISGHRSVSWYQQTPGQGLQFLFEYFSETQRNKGNFPGRFSGRQFSNSRSEMNVSTLELGDSALYLCASSQGSLAEAFFGQGTRLTVV.

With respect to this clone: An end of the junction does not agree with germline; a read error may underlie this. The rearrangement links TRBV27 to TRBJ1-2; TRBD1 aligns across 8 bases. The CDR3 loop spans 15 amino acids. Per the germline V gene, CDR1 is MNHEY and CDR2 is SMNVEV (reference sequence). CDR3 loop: CASSLGGQANSGYTF. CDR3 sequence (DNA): TGTGCCAGCAGTTTGGGGGGACAGGCCAACTCTGGCTACACCTTC.

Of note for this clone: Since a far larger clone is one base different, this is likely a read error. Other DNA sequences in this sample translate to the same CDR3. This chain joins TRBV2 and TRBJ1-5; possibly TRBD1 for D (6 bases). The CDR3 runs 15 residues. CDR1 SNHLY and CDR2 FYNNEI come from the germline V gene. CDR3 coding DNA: TGTGCCAGCAGCGAAGGGGGATTTAGCAATCAGCCCCAGCATTTT. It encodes CASSEGGFSNQPQHF.

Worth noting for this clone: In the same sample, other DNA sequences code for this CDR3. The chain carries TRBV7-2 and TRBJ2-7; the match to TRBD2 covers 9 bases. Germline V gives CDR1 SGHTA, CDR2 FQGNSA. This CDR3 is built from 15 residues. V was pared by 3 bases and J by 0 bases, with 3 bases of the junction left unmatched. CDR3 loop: CASSLAGGPSYEQYF. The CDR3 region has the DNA TGTGCCAGCAGCTTGGCGGGAGGGCCCTCCTACGAGCAGTACTTC. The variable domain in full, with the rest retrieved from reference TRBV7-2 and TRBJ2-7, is GAGVSQSPSNKVTEKGKDVELRCDPISGHTALYWYRQSLGQGLEFLIYFQGNSAPDKSGLPSDRFSAERTGGSVSTLTIQRTQQEDSAVYLCASSLAGGPSYEQYFGPGTRLTVT.

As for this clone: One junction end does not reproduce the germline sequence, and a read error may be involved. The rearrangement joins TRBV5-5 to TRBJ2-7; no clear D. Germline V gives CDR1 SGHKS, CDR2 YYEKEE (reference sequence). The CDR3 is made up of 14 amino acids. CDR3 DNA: TGTGCCAGCAGCTTGAGACACGGAGCCTACGGGCAGTACTTC. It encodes CASSLRHGAYGQYF.